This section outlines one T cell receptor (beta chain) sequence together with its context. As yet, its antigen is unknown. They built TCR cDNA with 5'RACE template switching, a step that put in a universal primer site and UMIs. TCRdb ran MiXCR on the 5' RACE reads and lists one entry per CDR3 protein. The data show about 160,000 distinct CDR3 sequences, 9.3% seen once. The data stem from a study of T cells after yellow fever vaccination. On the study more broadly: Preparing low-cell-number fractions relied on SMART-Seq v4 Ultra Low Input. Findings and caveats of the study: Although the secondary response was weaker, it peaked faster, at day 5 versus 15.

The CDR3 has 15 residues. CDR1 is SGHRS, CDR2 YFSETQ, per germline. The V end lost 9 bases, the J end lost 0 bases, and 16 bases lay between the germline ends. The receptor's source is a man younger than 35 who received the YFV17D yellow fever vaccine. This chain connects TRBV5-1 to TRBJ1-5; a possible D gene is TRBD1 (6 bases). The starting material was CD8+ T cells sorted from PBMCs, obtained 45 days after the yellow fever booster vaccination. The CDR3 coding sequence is TGCGCCACCAGACCAGGGGTGGATAGCAATCAGCCCCAGCATTTT. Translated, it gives CATRPGVDSNQPQHF.